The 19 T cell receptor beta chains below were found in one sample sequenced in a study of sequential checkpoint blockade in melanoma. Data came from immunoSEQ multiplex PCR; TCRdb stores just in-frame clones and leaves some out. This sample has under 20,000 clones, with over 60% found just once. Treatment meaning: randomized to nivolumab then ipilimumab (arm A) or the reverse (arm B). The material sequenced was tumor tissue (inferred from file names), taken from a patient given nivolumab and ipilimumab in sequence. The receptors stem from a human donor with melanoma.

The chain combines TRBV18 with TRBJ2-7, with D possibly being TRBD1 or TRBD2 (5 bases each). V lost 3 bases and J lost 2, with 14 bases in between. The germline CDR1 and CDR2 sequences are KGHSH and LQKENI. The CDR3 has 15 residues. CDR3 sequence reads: CASSPGGRTTYEQYF. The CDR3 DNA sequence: TGTGCCAGCTCACCCGGAGGAAGGACAACCTACGAGCAGTACTTC.

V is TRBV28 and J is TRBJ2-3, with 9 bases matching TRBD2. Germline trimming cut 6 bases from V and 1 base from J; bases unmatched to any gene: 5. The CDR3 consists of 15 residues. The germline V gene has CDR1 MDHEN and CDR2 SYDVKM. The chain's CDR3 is CASSSSGAGTDTQYF. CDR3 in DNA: TGTGCCAGCAGCTCTAGCGGGGCAGGCACAGATACGCAGTATTTT.

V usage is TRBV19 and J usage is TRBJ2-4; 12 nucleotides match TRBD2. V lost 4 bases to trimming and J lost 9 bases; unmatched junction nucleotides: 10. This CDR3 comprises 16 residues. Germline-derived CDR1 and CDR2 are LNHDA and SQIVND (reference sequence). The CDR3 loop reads CASSKLAGGSWGIQYF. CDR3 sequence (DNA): TGTGCCAGTAGTAAACTAGCGGGGGGCTCCTGGGGCATTCAGTACTTC. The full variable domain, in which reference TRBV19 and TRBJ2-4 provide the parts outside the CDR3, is DGGITQSPKYLFRKEGQNVTLSCEQNLNHDAMYWYRQDPGQGLRLIYYSQIVNDFQKGDIAEGYSVSREKKESFPLTVTSAQKNPTAFYLCASSKLAGGSWGIQYFGAGTRLSVL.

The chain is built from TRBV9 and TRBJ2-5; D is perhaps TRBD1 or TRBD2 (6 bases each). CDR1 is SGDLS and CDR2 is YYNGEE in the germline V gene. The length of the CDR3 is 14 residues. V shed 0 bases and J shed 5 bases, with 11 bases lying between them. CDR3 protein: CASSVAGAGETQYF. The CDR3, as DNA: TGTGCCAGCAGCGTAGCGGGGGCGGGGGAGACCCAGTACTTC.

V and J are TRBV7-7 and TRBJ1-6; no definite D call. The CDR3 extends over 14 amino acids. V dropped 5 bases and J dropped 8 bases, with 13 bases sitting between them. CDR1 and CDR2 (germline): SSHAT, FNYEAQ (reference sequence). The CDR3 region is CASSKTEGYSPLHF. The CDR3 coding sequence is TGTGCCAGCAGCAAGACCGAGGGTTATTCACCCCTCCACTTT. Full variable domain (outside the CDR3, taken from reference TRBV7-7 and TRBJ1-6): GAGVSQSPRYKVTKRGQDVTLRCDPISSHATLYWYQQALGQGPEFLTYFNYEAQPDKSGLPSDRFSAERPEGSISTLTIQRTEQRDSAMYRCASSKTEGYSPLHFGNGTRLTVT.

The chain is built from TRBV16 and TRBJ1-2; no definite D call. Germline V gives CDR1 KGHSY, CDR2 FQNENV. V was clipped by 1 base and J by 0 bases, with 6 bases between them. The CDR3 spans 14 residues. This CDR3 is CASSQLQANYGYTF. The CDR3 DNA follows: TGTGCCAGCAGCCAATTACAAGCTAACTATGGCTACACCTTC. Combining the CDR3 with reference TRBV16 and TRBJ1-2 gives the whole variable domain GEEVAQTPKHLVRGEGQKAKLYCAPIKGHSYVFWYQQVLKNEFKFLISFQNENVFDETGMPKERFSAKCLPNSPCSLEIQATKLEDSAVYFCASSQLQANYGYTFGSGTRLTVV.

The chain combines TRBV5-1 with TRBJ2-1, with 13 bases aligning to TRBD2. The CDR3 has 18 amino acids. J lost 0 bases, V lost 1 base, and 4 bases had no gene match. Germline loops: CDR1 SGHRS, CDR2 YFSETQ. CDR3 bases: TGCGCCAGCAGCTTGCCCGGGACTAGCGGGACCTCCTACAATGAGCAGTTCTTC. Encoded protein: CASSLPGTSGTSYNEQFF.

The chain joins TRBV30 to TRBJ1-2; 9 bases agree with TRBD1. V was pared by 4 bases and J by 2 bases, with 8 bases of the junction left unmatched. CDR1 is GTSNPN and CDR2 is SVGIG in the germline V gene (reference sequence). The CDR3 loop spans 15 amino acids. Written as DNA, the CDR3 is TGTGCCTGGAACAAAGACAGGGGGAGGAACTATGGCTACACCTTC. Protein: CAWNKDRGRNYGYTF.

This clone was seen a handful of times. The CDR3 loop is CASRLNSNQPQHF. CDR3 sequence (DNA): TGCGCCAGCAGGCTGAATAGCAATCAGCCCCAGCATTTT. The chain employs TRBV10-2 and TRBJ1-5; D is uncertain. V was pared by 6 bases and J by 0 bases, with 6 bases between. The germline V gene has CDR1 WSHSY and CDR2 SAAADI. The CDR3 is 13 residues long.

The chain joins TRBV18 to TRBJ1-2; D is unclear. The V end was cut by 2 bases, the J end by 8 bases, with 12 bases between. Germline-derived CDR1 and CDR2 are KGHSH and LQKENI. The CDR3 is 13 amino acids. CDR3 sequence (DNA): TGTGCCAGCTCACCAGCGGTGAGGGCCGGCTACACCTTC. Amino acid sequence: CASSPAVRAGYTF.

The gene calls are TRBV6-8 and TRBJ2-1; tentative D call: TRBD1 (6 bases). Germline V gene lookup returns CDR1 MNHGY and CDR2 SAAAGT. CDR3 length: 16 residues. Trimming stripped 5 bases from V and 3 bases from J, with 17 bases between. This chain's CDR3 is CASSEGRGRDYNEQFF. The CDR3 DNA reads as TGTGCCAGCAGTGAGGGCAGGGGAAGGGACTACAATGAGCAGTTCTTC.

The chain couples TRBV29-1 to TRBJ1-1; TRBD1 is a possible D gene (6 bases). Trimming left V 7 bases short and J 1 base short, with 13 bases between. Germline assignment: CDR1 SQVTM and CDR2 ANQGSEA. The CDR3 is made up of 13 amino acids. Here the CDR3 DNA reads TGCAGCGCCTACTCGACAGGGAACACTGAAGCTTTCTTT. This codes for CSAYSTGNTEAFF. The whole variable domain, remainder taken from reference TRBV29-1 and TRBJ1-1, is SAVISQKPSRDICQRGTSLTIQCQVDSQVTMMFWYRQQPGQSLTLIATANQGSEATYESGFVIDKFPISRPNLTFSTLTVSNMSPEDSSIYLCSAYSTGNTEAFFGQGTRLTVV.

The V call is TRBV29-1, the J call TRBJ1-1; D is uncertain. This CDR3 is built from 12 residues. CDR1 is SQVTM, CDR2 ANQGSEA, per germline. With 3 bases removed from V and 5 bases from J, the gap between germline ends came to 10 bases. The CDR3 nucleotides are TGCAGCGTTGAGATGGGAGTTACTGAAGCTTTCTTT. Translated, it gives CSVEMGVTEAFF.

The CDR3 spells CASSYSDRSTDTQYF. In DNA, the CDR3 is TGTGCCAGCAGTTACTCGGACAGGAGCACAGATACGCAGTATTTT. The rearrangement uses TRBV6-8 and TRBJ2-3; TRBD1 matches 7 bases. V was pared by 0 bases and J by 0 bases, with 0 bases of the junction left unmatched. Germline loops: CDR1 MNHGY, CDR2 SAAAGT. This CDR3 spans 15 amino acids.

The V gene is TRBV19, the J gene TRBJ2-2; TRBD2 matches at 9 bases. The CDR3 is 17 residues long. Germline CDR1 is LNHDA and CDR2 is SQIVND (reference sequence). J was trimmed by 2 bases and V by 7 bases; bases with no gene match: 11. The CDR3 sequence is CASTSAAGTSNTGELFF. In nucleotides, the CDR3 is TGTGCCAGTACATCAGCAGCCGGGACTAGCAACACCGGGGAGCTGTTTTTT.

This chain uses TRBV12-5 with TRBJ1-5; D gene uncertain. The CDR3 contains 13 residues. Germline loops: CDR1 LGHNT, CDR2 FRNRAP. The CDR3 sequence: CASIFSWGQPQHF. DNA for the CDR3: TGTGCCAGCATCTTTAGCTGGGGTCAGCCCCAGCATTTT.

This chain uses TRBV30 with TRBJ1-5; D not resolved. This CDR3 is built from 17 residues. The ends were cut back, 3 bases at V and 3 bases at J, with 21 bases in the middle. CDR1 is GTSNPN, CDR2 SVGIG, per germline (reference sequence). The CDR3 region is CAWSDPLVRSVNQPQHF. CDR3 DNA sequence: TGTGCCTGGAGCGACCCACTGGTTAGGTCGGTCAATCAGCCCCAGCATTTT.

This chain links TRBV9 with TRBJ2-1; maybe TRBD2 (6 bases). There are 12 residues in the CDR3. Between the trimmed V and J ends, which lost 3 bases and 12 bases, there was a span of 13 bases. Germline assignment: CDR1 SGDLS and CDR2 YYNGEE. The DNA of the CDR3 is TGTGCCAGCAGCGCCCGAATGGAGGGGCAGTTCTTC. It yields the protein CASSARMEGQFF.

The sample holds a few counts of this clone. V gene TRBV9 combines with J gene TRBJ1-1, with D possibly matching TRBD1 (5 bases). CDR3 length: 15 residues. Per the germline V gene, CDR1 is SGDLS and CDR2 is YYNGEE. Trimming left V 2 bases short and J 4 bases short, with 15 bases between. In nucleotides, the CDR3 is TGTGCCAGCAGCGTTGTCCCAGGTGGGGCCACTGAAGCTTTCTTT. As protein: CASSVVPGGATEAFF.